These 18 T cell receptor beta chains came from one sample sequenced in a study of OX40 agonist ivuxolimab in advanced cancers. Using immunoSEQ multiplex PCR, the repertoire was profiled, and TCRdb retains in-frame clones only, with some absent. The sample consists of 45,000 to 60,000 clones, 80% to 90% of them appearing once. The sequencing here drew on CD4+ or CD8+ T cells sorted from blood, taken in a trial of the OX40 agonist ivuxolimab. These receptors were obtained from an adult with an advanced solid tumor such as melanoma, head and neck, liver or kidney cancer.

This chain links TRBV7-9 with TRBJ2-7; the D gene is possibly TRBD2 (6 bases). Per the germline V gene, CDR1 is SEHNR and CDR2 is FQNEAQ (reference sequence). Between the trimmed V and J ends, which lost 3 bases and 5 bases, there was a span of 11 bases. The CDR3 runs to 13 residues. The CDR3 loop is CASSLEGTHEQYF. The CDR3 DNA follows: TGTGCCAGCAGCTTGGAGGGGACTCACGAGCAGTACTTC.

This chain connects TRBV11-1 to TRBJ2-1; 10 bases are shared with TRBD2. Losses at the gene ends were 2 bases for V and 9 bases for J; bases not matched to a gene: 4. This CDR3 contains 14 residues. Germline V gene data show CDR1 as SGHAT and CDR2 as FQDESV (reference sequence). CDR3 sequence reads: CASSLPGLAFEQFF. The CDR3 nucleotides read TGTGCCAGCAGCTTACCGGGACTAGCGTTTGAGCAGTTCTTC.

With respect to this clone: A junction boundary mismatches the germline segment, possibly from a read error. This chain links TRBV10-3 with TRBJ2-1; tentative D call: TRBD2 (5 bases). Looked up from germline, CDR1 is ENHRY and CDR2 is SYGVKD. The CDR3 is made up of 13 amino acids. The CDR3 bases are TGTGCCAGCAGTTACCCCGGGGACAATGAGCAGTTCTTC. Its translation: CASSYPGDNEQFF.

The chain recombines TRBV5-4 with TRBJ2-1; D is unresolved. Germline V gene data show CDR1 as SGHNT and CDR2 as YYREEE (reference sequence). This CDR3 contains 13 residues. The germline V and J ends were trimmed by 0 bases and 2 bases, with 3 bases remaining between them. CDR3 protein: CASSLVTYNEQFF. DNA of the CDR3: TGTGCCAGCAGCTTGGTTACCTACAATGAGCAGTTCTTC.

The chain links TRBV4-2 to TRBJ2-3, with 13 bases aligning to TRBD2. V trimming: 2 bases; J trimming: 1 base; junction bases outside the gene matches: 6. The germline gives CDR1 LGHNA, CDR2 YNFKEQ. The CDR3 is made up of 18 amino acids. The CDR3 coding sequence is TGTGCCAGCAGCCAACTCGGGACTAGCGGGGCCGGCACAGATACGCAGTATTTT. This sequence encodes CASSQLGTSGAGTDTQYF.

The V and J genes are TRBV2 and TRBJ1-5, with D possibly being TRBD1 (5 bases). This CDR3 has 13 amino acids. V was clipped by 3 bases and J by 14 bases, with 17 bases between them. Germline V CDR1 and CDR2: SNHLY, FYNNEI. The DNA for the CDR3 is TGTGCCAGCAGTGAGGGACCCCAGCGTAATGAGCATTTT. Translated: CASSEGPQRNEHF.

This sequence joins TRBV7-2 and TRBJ2-7, with D perhaps TRBD2 (5 bases). The CDR3 extends over 15 amino acids. Germline values: CDR1 SGHTA, CDR2 FQGNSA. Trimming left V 2 bases short and J 5 bases short, with 16 bases between. CDR3 sequence (DNA): TGTGCCAGCAGCTTAACGTCCGGGGAGAGCGACGAGCAGTACTTC. This gives the protein CASSLTSGESDEQYF.

This sequence joins TRBV5-1 and TRBJ2-7, with no clear D. The CDR3 is 13 amino acids. Germline CDR1 and CDR2: SGHRS and YFSETQ. V lost 2 bases and J lost 0, with 6 bases in between. In DNA, the CDR3 is TGCGCCAGCAGCTTTGAGGACTCCTACGAGCAGTACTTC. Translated: CASSFEDSYEQYF.

The chain joins TRBV30 to TRBJ2-7; a possible D gene is TRBD1 (6 bases). The CDR3 sequence is 13 residues long. Germline V CDR1 and CDR2: GTSNPN, SVGIG (reference sequence). Trimming pared 4 bases from V and 2 bases from J, leaving 12 bases between. CDR3 sequence (DNA): TGTGCCTGGACCCCGGACAGTCCCTACGAGCAGTACTTC. It codes for CAWTPDSPYEQYF.

J is TRBJ2-1 and V is TRBV19, with D uncertain. This CDR3 contains 12 residues. The germline V gene has CDR1 LNHDA and CDR2 SQIVND (reference sequence). The V end was cut by 6 bases, the J end by 5 bases, with 8 bases between. DNA for the CDR3: TGTGCCAGTAGCCTGGCGAACAATGAGCAGTTCTTC. Translating gives CASSLANNEQFF. The variable domain in full, with the rest retrieved from reference TRBV19 and TRBJ2-1, is DGGITQSPKYLFRKEGQNVTLSCEQNLNHDAMYWYRQDPGQGLRLIYYSQIVNDFQKGDIAEGYSVSREKKESFPLTVTSAQKNPTAFYLCASSLANNEQFFGPGTRLTVL.

This CDR3 reads CASSGRQGVVGYTF. Here the CDR3 DNA reads TGTGCCAGCAGCGGGCGACAGGGAGTTGTTGGCTACACCTTC. The chain uses TRBV5-4 and TRBJ1-2; 7 bases fit TRBD1. The length of the CDR3 is 14 residues. Germline CDR1 SGHNT, CDR2 YYREEE (reference sequence). The V gene end was trimmed by 4 bases and the J gene end by 7 bases; junction bases not matched to a gene: 10.

V and J are TRBV4-1 and TRBJ1-1; no reliable D call. This CDR3 contains 13 residues. Trimming stripped 0 bases from V and 8 bases from J, with 10 bases between. Germline CDR1 MGHRA, CDR2 YSYEKL. CDR3 amino acids: CASSQDGDVEAFF. CDR3 coding DNA: TGCGCCAGCAGCCAAGATGGAGACGTCGAAGCTTTCTTT.

The chain couples TRBV15 to TRBJ2-5, with a weak D call TRBD1 (6 bases). Germline CDR1 is LNHNV and CDR2 is YYDKDF (reference sequence). The CDR3 has 15 residues. Trimming took off 2 bases at V and 4 bases at J, with 14 bases between the two ends. CDR3 in DNA: TGTGCCACCAGCAGATCCAGGGGTGGGGGAGAGACCCAGTACTTC. Residues: CATSRSRGGGETQYF.

V gene TRBV28 combines with J gene TRBJ1-1, with TRBD1 as a possible D gene (5 bases). This CDR3 has 17 amino acids. Germline V CDR1 and CDR2: MDHEN, SYDVKM. Between the trimmed V and J ends, which lost 6 bases and 0 bases, there was a span of 20 bases. The CDR3, as DNA: TGTGCCAGCAGCGTCGTTGGCGCGGGGCCTATGAACACTGAAGCTTTCTTT. Residues: CASSVVGAGPMNTEAFF.

The J gene is TRBJ2-5, the V gene TRBV7-9; tentative D call: TRBD2 (6 bases). CDR3 size: 16 residues. Germline V gives CDR1 SEHNR, CDR2 FQNEAQ (reference sequence). V dropped 7 bases and J dropped 3 bases, with 21 bases sitting between them. CDR3 region: CASKTLEGRGKETQYF. The CDR3 DNA reads TGTGCCAGCAAAACCCTCGAGGGGCGGGGAAAAGAGACCCAGTACTTC.

V is TRBV30 and J is TRBJ1-5, with 8 bases fitting TRBD1. Germline assignment: CDR1 GTSNPN and CDR2 SVGIG (reference sequence). This CDR3 is built from 14 residues. The V and J ends lost 2 bases and 2 bases, in that order; junction bases with no gene match: 2. The CDR3 region is CAWSSGQGNQPQHF. CDR3 bases: TGTGCCTGGAGTTCGGGACAGGGCAATCAGCCCCAGCATTTT.

This chain connects TRBV4-1 to TRBJ1-5; D ambiguous. CDR1 and CDR2 from the germline V gene are MGHRA and YSYEKL. The ends were cut back, 1 base at V and 0 bases at J, with 4 bases in the middle. CDR3 size: 14 residues. The CDR3 protein is CASSQGYSNQPQHF. In DNA, the CDR3 is TGCGCCAGCAGCCAAGGTTATAGCAATCAGCCCCAGCATTTT.

The V and J genes are TRBV5-1 and TRBJ2-7; possible D gene TRBD1, 6 bases. This CDR3 spans 15 amino acids. The V gene's germline CDR1 is SGHRS and CDR2 YFSETQ. V was cut by 4 bases and J by 0 bases, with 14 bases left in between. The CDR3 sequence is CASSIARGLSYEQYF. The CDR3, as DNA: TGCGCCAGCAGCATAGCCAGGGGCCTCTCCTACGAGCAGTACTTC.